This is a list of T cell receptor beta chains from one sample in a study of CD8+ T cells in alopecia areata. Clones were read by immunoSEQ multiplex PCR, and TCRdb kept only the in-frame ones, dropping some. The sample includes around 100,000 clones, around three fifths of them seen just once. The sequenced sample consisted of CD4+ T cells sorted from blood. The receptors shown here come from a human donor in good health. CDR3s include the opening cysteine and the closing phenylalanine or tryptophan. D genes are given only for firm matches. Not every row has a clone size; where given, it reads once, few, many or a size class.

abundance,d_gene,j_gene,v_gene,CDR3aa,CDR3nt
few,TRBD2,TRBJ2-5,TRBV4-1,CATGSGLAGLSETQYF,TGCGCCACCGGTTCGGGGCTAGCGGGGCTGTCGGAGACCCAGTACTTC
few,TRBD1,TRBJ2-5,TRBV29-1,CSVEINRGQTQYF,TGCAGCGTTGAGATCAACAGGGGCCAGACCCAGTACTTC
-,TRBD2,TRBJ2-3,TRBV25-1,CASSVTSGGDTQYF,TGTGCCAGCAGTGTTACTAGCGGGGGAGATACGCAGTATTTT
-,-,TRBJ1-1,TRBV5-4,CASSLDNRGNTEAFF,TGTGCCAGCAGCTTGGACAACAGAGGTAACACTGAAGCTTTCTTT
-,-,TRBJ2-7,TRBV21-1,CASSAIEAEWVKVNEQYF,TGTGCCAGCAGCGCGATAGAGGCAGAATGGGTCAAGGTCAACGAGCAGTACTTC
-,TRBD1,TRBJ2-5,TRBV11-2,CASSFLGQGARTGTQYF,TGTGCCAGCAGCTTCCTGGGACAGGGAGCCCGGACGGGGACCCAGTACTTC
few,-,TRBJ1-6,TRBV28,CASSSSGGGWSPLHF,TGTGCCAGCAGTTCATCCGGGGGGGGATGGTCACCCCTCCACTTT
-,-,TRBJ2-5,TRBV29-1,CSVGGSLNAQQETQYF,TGCAGCGTTGGAGGGAGTCTGAACGCCCAGCAAGAGACCCAGTACTTC
-,-,TRBJ2-7,TRBV7-9,CASSLQATNEKQYF,TGTGCCAGCAGCTTACAAGCTACAAATGAAAAGCAGTACTTC
-,-,TRBJ2-5,TRBV4-1,CASSQVWGGGSETQYF,TGCGCCAGCAGCCAAGTCTGGGGGGGCGGTTCAGAGACCCAGTACTTC
few,-,TRBJ1-1,TRBV6-1,CASSDRGMNTEAFF,TGTGCCAGCAGTGACCGAGGTATGAACACTGAAGCTTTCTTT
few,-,TRBJ2-7,TRBV6-5,CASSYDRPDPYEQYF,TGTGCCAGCAGTTATGACAGGCCCGACCCCTACGAGCAGTACTTC
-,-,TRBJ1-1,TRBV6-5,CASSPGRLNTEAFF,TGTGCCAGCAGTCCGGGACGGCTGAACACTGAAGCTTTCTTT
-,-,TRBJ1-2,TRBV29-1,CSGGSNYGYTF,TGCAGCGGTGGATCTAACTATGGCTACACCTTC
-,-,TRBJ2-1,TRBV29-1,CSGQIYNEQFF,TGCAGCGGGCAGATTTACAATGAGCAGTTCTTC
few,-,TRBJ1-2,TRBV6-6,CASSYLRGGHGYTF,TGTGCCAGCAGTTACCTGAGGGGGGGCCATGGCTACACCTTC
few,TRBD1,TRBJ1-2,TRBV6-5,CASSRDRGYGYTF,TGTGCCAGCAGTCGTGACAGGGGGTACGGCTACACCTTC
-,-,TRBJ1-2,TRBV6-5,CATSVGTAGKGYTF,TGTGCCACTTCGGTCGGGACCGCTGGAAAGGGCTACACCTTC
-,TRBD1,TRBJ2-1,TRBV15,CATSRGQGAYNEQFF,TGTGCCACCAGCAGGGGACAGGGGGCCTACAATGAGCAGTTCTTC
-,-,TRBJ1-2,TRBV29-1,CSVEPFNGYTF,TGCAGCGTTGAACCTTTCAACGGCTACACCTTC
-,-,TRBJ2-5,TRBV30,CAWSPGETQYF,TGTGCCTGGAGCCCAGGAGAGACCCAGTACTTC
-,-,TRBJ2-7,TRBV5-6,CASSPRGMPYEQYF,TGTGCCAGCAGCCCCCGGGGTATGCCCTACGAGCAGTACTTC
once,-,TRBJ2-7,TRBV14,CASSHGREQYF,TGTGCCAGCAGCCATGGGAGGGAGCAGTACTTC
-,TRBD1,TRBJ2-5,TRBV7-7,CASSPNRGQETQYF,TGTGCTAGCAGCCCTAACAGGGGTCAAGAGACCCAGTACTTC
-,-,TRBJ1-5,TRBV18,CASSTVGDSNQPQHF,TGTGCCAGCTCTACGGTCGGGGATAGCAATCAGCCCCAGCATTTT
-,-,TRBJ2-7,TRBV20-1,CSATVDEQYF,TGCAGTGCTACGGTTGACGAGCAGTACTTC
-,-,TRBJ2-7,TRBV7-2,CASSLRNEQYF,TGTGCCAGCAGCTTACGGAACGAGCAGTACTTC
-,TRBD1,TRBJ1-1,TRBV7-9,CASSFTGGFEAFF,TGTGCCAGCAGCTTTACAGGGGGGTTTGAAGCTTTCTTT
few,-,TRBJ1-2,TRBV20-1,CSAAGNYGYTF,TGCAGTGCCGCAGGAAACTATGGCTACACCTTC
-,TRBD1,TRBJ1-5,TRBV6-5,CASSTDRSGNQPQHF,TGTGCCAGCAGCACGGACAGGAGCGGCAATCAGCCCCAGCATTTT
-,-,TRBJ2-2,TRBV6-5,CASSYAAGANTGELFF,TGTGCCAGCAGTTACGCGGCGGGGGCTAACACCGGGGAGCTGTTTTTT
-,-,TRBJ2-6,TRBV15,CATSRDRTASSGANVLTF,TGTGCCACCAGCAGAGATAGGACAGCAAGCTCTGGGGCCAACGTCCTGACTTTC
-,-,TRBJ1-4,TRBV29-1,CSVAGFGANEKLFF,TGCAGCGTGGCAGGGTTTGGGGCTAATGAAAAACTGTTTTTT
-,-,TRBJ2-3,TRBV5-4,CASSLKGGASTDTQYF,TGTGCCAGCAGCTTAAAAGGGGGGGCGAGCACAGATACGCAGTATTTT
-,-,TRBJ1-6,TRBV18,CASSLSYNSPLHF,TGTGCCAGCTCACTCTCCTATAATTCACCCCTCCACTTT
-,TRBD1,TRBJ1-4,TRBV5-1,CASSLQGTGEKLFF,TGCGCCAGCAGCTTGCAGGGGACAGGTGAAAAACTGTTTTTT
-,TRBD2,TRBJ2-2,TRBV30,CAWSVKGLAGGRNTGELFF,TGTGCCTGGAGTGTTAAGGGACTAGCGGGGGGTAGGAACACCGGGGAGCTGTTTTTT
-,-,TRBJ2-5,TRBV4-1,CASSQGGAGETQYF,TGCGCCAGCAGCCAAGGGGGAGCAGGGGAGACCCAGTACTTC
-,-,TRBJ2-5,TRBV29-1,CSAGDQQETQYF,TGCAGCGCCGGGGATCAACAAGAGACCCAGTACTTC
-,-,TRBJ2-7,TRBV6-4,CASSAVRRASRHEQYF,TGTGCCAGCAGCGCCGTTCGCAGGGCTTCCAGACACGAGCAGTACTTC
few,-,TRBJ2-2,TRBV7-9,CASSSTKDTGELFF,TGTGCCAGCAGCAGCACCAAGGACACCGGGGAGCTGTTTTTT
-,TRBD1,TRBJ2-3,TRBV4-3,CASSQRTGFDTQYF,TGCGCCAGCAGCCAACGGACAGGGTTCGATACGCAGTATTTT
-,TRBD2,TRBJ2-1,TRBV27,CASRQRGTYNEQFF,TGTGCCAGCAGGCAGCGGGGGACCTACAATGAGCAGTTCTTC
-,TRBD2,TRBJ2-4,TRBV5-4,CASSLSLAGRKNIQYF,TGTGCCAGCAGCTTGTCACTAGCGGGGAGGAAAAACATTCAGTACTTC
-,-,TRBJ2-2,TRBV18,CASSPLGRQNTGELFF,TGTGCCAGCTCACCACTGGGTCGGCAGAACACCGGGGAGCTGTTTTTT
-,-,TRBJ2-1,TRBV2,CATTLQGTPGNEQFF,TGTGCCACTACTTTACAGGGGACTCCTGGGAATGAGCAGTTCTTC
-,-,TRBJ1-1,TRBV9,CASSIHTCGTMPYGTEAFF,TGTGCCAGCAGCATACACACCTGCGGGACAATGCCTTACGGCACTGAAGCTTTCTTT
-,TRBD1,TRBJ1-2,TRBV6-5,CASSYQASTGGWGYTF,TGTGCCAGCAGTTACCAGGCCTCTACAGGGGGCTGGGGCTACACCTTC
few,-,TRBJ2-6,TRBV7-6,CASSLRGPNGANVLTF,TGTGCCAGCAGCTTGAGAGGGCCCAATGGGGCCAACGTCCTGACTTTC
-,TRBD1,TRBJ2-5,TRBV30,CAWTRGQGAGVETQYF,TGTGCCTGGACCAGAGGACAGGGGGCGGGAGTGGAGACCCAGTACTTC
few,-,TRBJ1-4,TRBV27,CASSPTLGGRNEKLFF,TGTGCCAGCAGTCCCACCCTCGGGGGTAGGAATGAAAAACTGTTTTTT
-,-,TRBJ2-7,TRBV25-1,CASSEGYEQYF,TGTGCCAGCAGTGAAGGATACGAGCAGTACTTC
-,-,TRBJ2-5,TRBV15,CATSWFSRGGQETQYF,TGTGCCACCAGCTGGTTTTCTAGGGGGGGCCAGGAGACCCAGTACTTC
-,-,TRBJ1-1,TRBV29-1,CSVEGVMNTEAFF,TGCAGCGTTGAGGGGGTGATGAACACTGAAGCTTTCTTT
once,TRBD2,TRBJ2-2,TRBV27,CASSLRPGLAGGPSTGELFF,TGTGCCAGCAGTTTACGTCCCGGGCTAGCGGGGGGGCCGAGCACCGGGGAGCTGTTTTTT
-,-,TRBJ1-2,TRBV30,CAWGVAGVTYGYTF,TGTGCCTGGGGGGTGGCAGGCGTCACCTATGGCTACACCTTC